The 16 T cell receptor beta chains below all came from one sample that was sequenced in a study of shared clonotypes between healthy human individuals. Only in-frame clones appear in the TCRdb table, and some are missing; sequencing was by immunoSEQ multiplex PCR. The sample lists around 2.1 million clones, about 92% occurring once. CD45RO negativity and positive selection for CCR7 defined naive CD8 cells, a population that excluded terminally differentiated effector memory CD45RA+ cells. Sequenced sample: naive CD8+ T cells from PBMCs. These receptors came from a man aged 18 to 29 in good health. Some clones in this sample may be carry-over from other donors' samples.

The chain couples TRBV7-2 to TRBJ2-7; no reliable D call. Deletions cut 6 bases from V and 0 bases from J, with 9 bases between. CDR3 length: 13 amino acids. Germline CDR1 is SGHTA and CDR2 is FQGNSA. CDR3 sequence reads: CASRQLSSYEQYF. DNA for the CDR3: TGTGCCAGCAGACAACTAAGCTCCTACGAGCAGTACTTC.

The V call is TRBV9, the J call TRBJ2-5; D unclear. The J call may be mistaken, given a closer DNA end match to TRBJ2-7. The length of the CDR3 is 12 residues. CDR1 is SGDLS, CDR2 YYNGEE, per germline. Here the CDR3 reads CASSPESREQYF. The CDR3 DNA is TGTGCCAGCAGCCCGGAAAGCCGCGAGCAGTACTTC.

The chain has TRBV11-2 and TRBJ2-4; D assignment may be TRBD1 or TRBD2 (5 bases each). The CDR3 consists of 15 residues. V lost 0 bases and J lost 15, with 21 bases in between. Germline V gene sequence: CDR1 SGHAT, CDR2 FQNNGV. CDR3 nucleotides: TGTGCCAGCAGCTTAGATCGCCCCCGGGACGGGATGTGGTACTTC. Its translation: CASSLDRPRDGMWYF. Filled out from reference TRBV11-2 and TRBJ2-4, the complete variable domain reads EAGVAQSPRYKIIEKRQSVAFWCNPISGHATLYWYQQILGQGPKLLIQFQNNGVVDDSQLPKDRFSAERLKGVDSTLKIQPAKLEDSAVYLCASSLDRPRDGMWYFGAGTRLSVL.

V usage is TRBV27 and J usage is TRBJ1-1, with D perhaps matching TRBD1 (5 bases). The CDR3 extends over 15 amino acids. Trimming pared 4 bases from V and 0 bases from J, leaving 12 bases between. Germline V gives CDR1 MNHEY, CDR2 SMNVEV (reference sequence). CDR3 nucleotides: TGTGCCAGCAGTTACGAGGGGCCTCTGAACACTGAAGCTTTCTTT. Its translation is CASSYEGPLNTEAFF.

In its sample, this clone was seen a few times. The gene calls are TRBV10-3 and TRBJ2-1, with no clear D. The CDR3 totals 14 residues. V was shortened by 7 bases and J by 5 bases, with 15 bases between the two germline ends. CDR1 is ENHRY, CDR2 SYGVKD, per germline. Here the CDR3 reads CAINVGLRDNEQFF. As DNA, the CDR3 is TGTGCCATCAATGTGGGCCTCCGAGACAATGAGCAGTTCTTC.

The CDR3 region has the DNA TGTGCCAGCAGCTATAGCGGGAGTAGAAATGAGCAGTTCTTC. Translating it yields CASSYSGSRNEQFF. J is TRBJ2-1 and V is TRBV7-6; 9 bases line up with TRBD2. V was clipped by 4 bases and J by 7 bases; unmatched bases: 5. The CDR3 runs 14 residues. The germline gives CDR1 SGHVS, CDR2 FNYEAQ.

V gene TRBV10-1 combines with J gene TRBJ2-7; D may be TRBD1 (5 bases). V lost 6 bases and J 1 base, leaving 16 bases between the germline ends. In germline, CDR1 is WNHNN, CDR2 SYGVQD (reference sequence). This CDR3 has 15 residues. In DNA, the CDR3 is TGCGCCAGCAGGCCCACTCACAGGATATCCTACGAGCAGTACTTC. Translated, it gives CASRPTHRISYEQYF.

This clone was recorded once. The chain carries TRBV19 and TRBJ2-1; TRBD1 agrees at 7 bases. This CDR3 has 14 residues. Germline CDR1 and CDR2: LNHDA and SQIVND (reference sequence). V shed 4 bases and J 4 bases; nucleotides not matched to a gene: 4. The CDR3 spells CASSNRGEYNEQFF. In nucleotides, the CDR3 is TGTGCCAGTAGTAACAGGGGCGAGTACAATGAGCAGTTCTTC.

The count of this clone is one. The chain joins TRBV28 to TRBJ1-5; 7 nucleotides match TRBD1. With V trimmed by 2 bases and J by 4 bases, 5 bases remained unmatched. Germline CDR1 and CDR2: MDHEN and SYDVKM. The CDR3 extends over 15 amino acids. Here the CDR3 DNA reads TGTGCCAGCAGTTTACAGACAGGGTGGAATCAGCCCCAGCATTTT. This sequence encodes CASSLQTGWNQPQHF.

A note on this clone: Other DNA variants within this sample encode the same CDR3. This chain connects TRBV9 to TRBJ2-7; D is ambiguous. The CDR3 runs to 13 residues. The germline V gene has CDR1 SGDLS and CDR2 YYNGEE. The V end lost 4 bases, the J end lost 0 bases, and 8 bases lay between the germline ends. The CDR3 here is CASSPPDSYEQYF. The CDR3 nucleotides read TGTGCCAGCAGCCCCCCCGACTCCTACGAGCAGTACTTC.

In regard to this clone: At the DNA level, this CDR3 is encoded by other sequences in the same sample as well. The chain has TRBV7-9 and TRBJ1-2; 7 nucleotides align to TRBD1. The CDR3 sequence is 14 residues long. After removal of 0 bases from V and 5 bases from J, the junction contained 3 bases not matched to a gene. The germline V gene has CDR1 SEHNR and CDR2 FQNEAQ (reference sequence). CDR3 sequence (DNA): TGTGCCAGCAGCTTAGCGGACAGGACATATGGCTACACCTTC. Translated: CASSLADRTYGYTF.

The V call is TRBV5-1, the J call TRBJ1-2; D perhaps matches TRBD1 (5 bases). From germline, CDR1 is SGHRS and CDR2 YFSETQ. This CDR3 contains 14 residues. Trimming left V 7 bases short and J 2 bases short, with 15 bases between. DNA of the CDR3: TGCGCCAGCCACAACGGGGCCACCAACTATGGCTACACCTTC. Protein: CASHNGATNYGYTF.

The chain links TRBV7-9 to TRBJ2-7, with a possible D match to TRBD1 (5 bases). V lost 4 bases and J 4 bases, leaving 14 bases between the germline ends. The CDR3 runs to 14 residues. Germline V gene data show CDR1 as SEHNR and CDR2 as FQNEAQ (reference sequence). Here the CDR3 reads CASSYPTGVYEQYF. The CDR3 DNA reads TGTGCCAGCAGCTACCCCACAGGCGTATACGAGCAGTACTTC.

The chain joins TRBV10-3 to TRBJ2-2; 8 bases line up with TRBD1. V was pared by 8 bases and J by 1 base, with 6 bases of the junction left unmatched. Germline V CDR1 and CDR2: ENHRY, SYGVKD. The CDR3 contains 15 residues. The CDR3: CAIPRGTGNTGELFF. The CDR3 nucleotides read TGTGCCATCCCGAGGGGGACAGGGAACACCGGGGAGCTGTTTTTT.

V is TRBV10-3 and J is TRBJ2-7; 8 bases are a match to TRBD2. V shed 0 bases, J shed 7 bases, and the junction held 8 bases outside the gene matches. The germline V gene has CDR1 ENHRY and CDR2 SYGVKD. This CDR3 has 15 amino acids. This CDR3 reads CAISESGAGAGEQYF. CDR3 sequence (DNA): TGTGCCATCAGTGAGTCGGGAGCGGGAGCGGGGGAGCAGTACTTC.

The chain has TRBV28 and TRBJ2-1; the D is unclear. Germline-derived CDR1 and CDR2 are MDHEN and SYDVKM. This CDR3 is built from 12 residues. Trimming removed 3 bases at V and 7 bases at J, with 7 bases between. CDR3 in DNA: TGTGCCAGCAGTTTCGCCCGTAATGAGCAGTTCTTC. Its protein is CASSFARNEQFF.